Presented here are 23 T cell receptor beta chains from one specimen sequenced in a study of blood T cell repertoires in COVID-19. Data came from immunoSEQ multiplex PCR; TCRdb stores just in-frame clones and leaves some out. There are over 50,000 clones in the sample; approximately 86% occur only once, and over 9.5% lies in the top ten. The sample consisted of peripheral blood. The receptors here all came from a man in his 70s with active COVID-19.

The chain recombines TRBV6-2 or TRBV6-3 with TRBJ2-7, with 9 bases lining up with TRBD1. The germline CDR1 and CDR2 sequences are MNHEY and SVGEGT. The CDR3 runs 14 residues. V shed 2 bases and J 3 bases; nucleotides not matched to a gene: 2. The CDR3 nucleotides are TGTGCCAGCAGTTACGGGGACAGGGACTACGAGCAGTACTTC. Translated, it gives CASSYGDRDYEQYF.

This chain uses TRBV7-8 with TRBJ2-5; the D gene is possibly TRBD2 (6 bases). There are 15 residues in the CDR3. V was cut by 1 base and J by 4 bases, with 13 bases left in between. CDR1 and CDR2 from the germline V gene are SGHVS and FQNEAQ. The CDR3 protein is CASSLGGGQRETQYF. In DNA, the CDR3 is TGTGCCAGCAGCTTAGGAGGAGGGCAGCGAGAGACCCAGTACTTC.

This chain links TRBV2 with TRBJ2-6; 9 nucleotides match TRBD1. The CDR3 totals 16 residues. With V trimmed by 6 bases and J by 2 bases, 5 bases remained unmatched. The germline V gene has CDR1 SNHLY and CDR2 FYNNEI. The CDR3 sequence is CASRVTGGAGANVLTF. In nucleotides, the CDR3 is TGTGCCAGCAGGGTTACAGGGGGCGCTGGGGCCAACGTCCTGACTTTC.

CDR3 coding DNA: TGCGCCAGCAGCCAAAGGCAGGGGGAACACTTTGTCAATGAGCAGTTCTTC. This sequence encodes CASSQRQGEHFVNEQFF. The V gene is TRBV4-3, the J gene TRBJ2-1, with 7 bases aligning to TRBD1. Germline V gene lookup returns CDR1 LGHNA and CDR2 YSLEER. This CDR3 is 17 amino acids long. V shed 2 bases, J shed 6 bases, and the junction held 13 bases outside the gene matches.

The chain couples TRBV7-2 to TRBJ1-2; D perhaps matches TRBD1 (6 bases). Between the trimmed V and J ends, which lost 5 bases and 4 bases, there was a span of 8 bases. The germline gives CDR1 SGHTA, CDR2 FQGNSA. This CDR3 has 12 residues. This CDR3 reads CASSEDSYGYTF. The CDR3 region has the DNA TGTGCCAGCAGCGAGGACAGCTATGGCTACACCTTC.

CDR3 loop: CASSWGVAGGRNEQFF. Written as DNA, the CDR3 is TGTGCCAGCAGCTGGGGCGTGGCGGGGGGTAGGAATGAGCAGTTCTTC. The chain is built from TRBV7-2 and TRBJ2-1; the match to TRBD2 covers 8 bases. From germline, CDR1 is SGHTA and CDR2 FQGNSA. CDR3 length: 16 residues. V trimming: 4 bases; J trimming: 7 bases; junction bases outside the gene matches: 12.

The chain joins TRBV7-9 to TRBJ2-1, with 9 bases fitting TRBD2. V dropped 10 bases and J dropped 4; count of bases not matched to a gene: 11. The CDR3 length is 15 residues. CDR1 and CDR2 from the germline V gene are SEHNR and FQNEAQ (reference sequence). CDR3 DNA: TGTGCCACCCTGCGGGAGGGATCTACATACAATGAGCAGTTCTTC. Amino acids: CATLREGSTYNEQFF.

V and J are TRBV6-5 and TRBJ2-1; D not certain. V lost 7 bases, J lost 8 bases, and 15 bases lay in between. Looked up from germline, CDR1 is MNHEY and CDR2 is SVGAGI. The CDR3 spans 13 residues. Written as DNA, the CDR3 is TGTGCCAGCATTAATCCTAACCTTTATGAGCAGTTCTTC. Protein: CASINPNLYEQFF.

This clone has ten or more counts. This specimen includes other DNA sequences encoding the same CDR3. The chain couples TRBV6-6 to TRBJ2-1; tentative D call: TRBD2 (6 bases). Trimming cost V 7 bases and J 4 bases, with 11 bases left between them. Germline values: CDR1 MNHNY, CDR2 SVGAGI (reference sequence). This CDR3 is 13 amino acids long. CDR3 nucleotides: TGTGCCAGCACCACCGGGACTTACAATGAGCAGTTCTTC. Protein: CASTTGTYNEQFF.

V usage is TRBV5-4 and J usage is TRBJ2-5; weak D call: TRBD2 (6 bases). The CDR3 runs to 15 residues. From germline, CDR1 is SGHNT and CDR2 YYREEE (reference sequence). V was cut by 1 base and J by 4 bases, with 14 bases left in between. Here the CDR3 reads CASSLSLAIGETQYF. CDR3 nucleotide sequence: TGTGCCAGCAGCTTGTCACTAGCCATAGGAGAGACCCAGTACTTC.

The chain carries TRBV7-2 and TRBJ2-7, with D hard to call. V was trimmed by 4 bases and J by 5 bases, leaving 6 bases between them. The V gene's germline CDR1 is SGHTA and CDR2 FQGNSA. The CDR3 has 11 amino acids. The DNA for the CDR3 is TGTGCCAGCAGCTACTACGACGAGCAGTACTTC. It codes for CASSYYDEQYF.

The gene calls are TRBV6-6 and TRBJ2-2; perhaps TRBD1 as D (6 bases). V was shortened by 6 bases and J by 7 bases, with 12 bases between the two germline ends. This CDR3 comprises 13 residues. CDR1 MNHNY and CDR2 SVGAGI come from the germline V gene (reference sequence). CDR3 region: CASSPRGYGELFF. In DNA, the CDR3 is TGTGCCAGCAGCCCCAGGGGTTACGGGGAGCTGTTTTTT.

The gene calls are TRBV7-2 and TRBJ1-6, with 7 bases lining up with TRBD1. V lost 4 bases, J lost 9 bases, and 3 bases stayed unmatched. Germline CDR1 and CDR2: SGHTA and FQGNSA. This CDR3 contains 13 residues. The chain's CDR3 is CASSSQGSSPLHF. The CDR3 nucleotides are TGTGCCAGCAGCTCACAGGGGAGTTCACCCCTCCACTTT.

The chain combines TRBV6-4 with TRBJ2-1; TRBD1 agrees at 9 bases. Trimming cost V 2 bases and J 9 bases; bases outside gene matches: 2. The CDR3 length is 13 residues. Looked up from germline, CDR1 is MRHNA and CDR2 is SNTAGT. The CDR3 region is CASSDETGGEQFF. The CDR3 region has the DNA TGTGCCAGCAGTGACGAGACAGGGGGTGAGCAGTTCTTC.

The V gene is TRBV27, the J gene TRBJ2-1; 13 bases are shared with TRBD2. V shed 5 bases, J shed 6 bases, and the junction held 4 bases outside the gene matches. The V gene's germline CDR1 is MNHEY and CDR2 SMNVEV (reference sequence). The CDR3 consists of 15 residues. The CDR3 coding sequence is TGTGCCAGCAGTCTCACTAGCGGGGGGGCCAATGAGCAGTTCTTC. Amino acid sequence: CASSLTSGGANEQFF.

This sequence joins TRBV5-1 and TRBJ1-1; 7 nucleotides agree with TRBD1. With V trimmed by 4 bases and J by 10 bases, 13 bases remained unmatched. In germline, CDR1 is SGHRS, CDR2 YFSETQ. This CDR3 spans 14 amino acids. The CDR3 is CASSEGQLSGGAFF. The CDR3 nucleotides are TGCGCCAGCAGCGAGGGGCAGCTCTCAGGGGGAGCTTTCTTT. The full variable domain, with the rest looked up from reference TRBV5-1 and TRBJ1-1, is KAGVTQTPRYLIKTRGQQVTLSCSPISGHRSVSWYQQTPGQGLQFLFEYFSETQRNKGNFPGRFSGRQFSNSRSEMNVSTLELGDSALYLCASSEGQLSGGAFFGQGTRLTVV.

CDR3 sequence (DNA): TGTGCCACCACGCAAGGGGTGTGGGACACTGAAGCTTTCTTT. Amino acid sequence: CATTQGVWDTEAFF. The rearrangement uses TRBV15 and TRBJ1-1; the D gene is possibly TRBD1 (5 bases). V gave up 7 bases and J gave up 3 bases, with 15 bases separating them. In germline, CDR1 is LNHNV, CDR2 YYDKDF (reference sequence). This CDR3 has 14 amino acids.

This chain connects TRBV29-1 to TRBJ1-1, with D possibly TRBD1 on 5 matching bases. Germline lookup yields CDR1 SQVTM and CDR2 ANQGSEA. The CDR3 extends over 13 amino acids. V lost 6 bases, J lost 5 bases, and 16 bases lay in between. The DNA of the CDR3 is TGCAGCGTGGAACCCTGGGGGGGGACTGAAGCTTTCTTT. Translation: CSVEPWGGTEAFF.

This clone was found once. This rearrangement joins TRBV15 to TRBJ2-7; TRBD2 aligns across 8 bases. Germline-derived CDR1 and CDR2 are LNHNV and YYDKDF (reference sequence). CDR3 length equals 15 residues. The junction had 6 bases not matched to a gene; V was cut back by 5 bases and J by 0 bases. This CDR3 reads CATSYQRGSSYEQYF. The CDR3 DNA reads as TGTGCCACCAGCTACCAGCGGGGGAGCTCCTACGAGCAGTACTTC.

V is TRBV20-1 and J is TRBJ2-7; TRBD1 aligns across 7 bases. V lost 6 bases, J lost 9 bases, and 8 bases stayed unmatched. Germline-derived CDR1 and CDR2 are DFQATT and SNEGSKA (reference sequence). The CDR3 runs to 11 residues. The CDR3 loop reads CSADTGVGQYF. The CDR3 bases are TGCAGTGCCGATACAGGGGTCGGGCAGTACTTC.

This clone was found a few times. The chain joins TRBV14 to TRBJ2-2; a weak D match, TRBD1 (6 bases). The CDR3 is 16 amino acids. Trimming left V 4 bases short and J 4 bases short, with 16 bases between. The germline V gene has CDR1 SGHDN and CDR2 FVKESK. The CDR3 DNA follows: TGTGCCAGCAGCCCAAGGCCGGGACATGGCACCGGGGAGCTGTTTTTT. It encodes CASSPRPGHGTGELFF.

This sequence joins TRBV5-1 and TRBJ1-4; D uncertain. Germline V gene data show CDR1 as SGHRS and CDR2 as YFSETQ. V lost 0 bases, J lost 2 bases, and 5 bases lay in between. The CDR3 loop spans 14 amino acids. CDR3: CASSLDGTNEKLFF. DNA for the CDR3: TGCGCCAGCAGCTTGGACGGGACTAATGAAAAACTGTTTTTT.

The chain uses TRBV9 and TRBJ1-1; D may be TRBD1 (5 bases). The V end lost 3 bases, the J end lost 1 base, and 10 bases lay between the germline ends. This CDR3 contains 14 residues. Germline CDR1 is SGDLS and CDR2 is YYNGEE. The CDR3 coding sequence is TGTGCCAGCAGCGCCTTACAGGAGAACACTGAAGCTTTCTTT. Its translation: CASSALQENTEAFF.